These T cell receptor beta chains were read from a single sample in a study of cytomegalovirus exposure and HLA in healthy donors. The table came from immunoSEQ multiplex PCR; TCRdb's copy has only in-frame clones and leaves some out. Of approximately 220,000 clones in the sample, 65% to 85% are singletons; the top ten hold roughly 0.7%. Sequenced material: PBMCs. The source is a boy under 10 years old in good health and CMV-seronegative. CDR3s include the opening cysteine and the closing phenylalanine or tryptophan. D genes are given only for firm matches. Size is omitted from some rows. Given values are once, few, many or a class for expanded clones.

CDR3 protein,CDR3 DNA,V gene,J gene,D gene,clone size
CAYRGSNTEAFF,TGTGCTTACAGGGGCTCGAACACTGAAGCTTTCTTT,TRBV28,TRBJ1-1,TRBD1,once
CASSFLGAEETQYF,TGTGCCAGCAGCTTTTTGGGGGCCGAAGAGACCCAGTACTTC,TRBV7-9,TRBJ2-5,.,.
CASSMGRGQETQYF,TGTGCCAGTAGTATGGGCAGGGGGCAAGAGACCCAGTACTTC,TRBV19,TRBJ2-5,TRBD1,.
CAISGDRGNYGYTF,TGTGCCATCAGTGGAGACAGGGGAAACTATGGCTACACCTTC,TRBV10-3,TRBJ1-2,TRBD1,.
CASSSRDSDTGELFF,TGTGCCAGCAGTTCCCGGGACAGCGACACCGGGGAGCTGTTTTTT,TRBV6-6,TRBJ2-2,TRBD1,.
CASSLVGSENQPQHF,TGTGCCAGCAGCTTAGTCGGGTCGGAAAATCAGCCCCAGCATTTT,TRBV7-9,TRBJ1-5,.,.
CASTSGTSGLNEQFF,TGTGCCAGCACCTCCGGGACTAGCGGCCTCAATGAGCAGTTCTTC,TRBV27,TRBJ2-1,TRBD2,.
CASSRGTDQSYEQYF,TGTGCTAGCAGCCGAGGGACAGATCAGAGCTACGAGCAGTACTTC,TRBV7-7,TRBJ2-7,TRBD1,once
CAISLAGNIRSYNEQFF,TGTGCCATCAGCCTAGCGGGAAATATAAGGTCCTACAATGAGCAGTTCTTC,TRBV10-3,TRBJ2-1,TRBD2,.
CASSPTQVRDTEAFF,TGTGCCAGCTCACCCACACAGGTCAGGGACACTGAAGCTTTCTTT,TRBV18,TRBJ1-1,.,once
CASSRTVETQYF,TGTGCCAGCAGCAGGACTGTGGAGACCCAGTACTTC,TRBV7-9,TRBJ2-5,.,.
CSVEGPHSYEQYF,TGCAGCGTTGAGGGGCCACATAGCTACGAGCAGTACTTC,TRBV29-1,TRBJ2-7,.,few
CASSLGSSSGNTIYF,TGTGCCAGCAGCTTGGGGAGCAGCTCTGGAAACACCATATATTTT,TRBV5-6,TRBJ1-3,.,.
CASSEDAGYQWGYTF,TGTGCCAGCAGTGAAGATGCAGGGTATCAGTGGGGCTACACCTTC,TRBV2,TRBJ1-2,.,.
CASSESPNTEAFF,TGTGCCAGCAGTGAGAGTCCGAACACTGAAGCTTTCTTT,TRBV2,TRBJ1-1,.,.
CASSLAFTGELFF,TGTGCCAGCAGTTTAGCGTTCACCGGGGAGCTGTTTTTT,TRBV6-5,TRBJ2-2,.,.
CASSLGQGGEKLFF,TGTGCCAGCAGCTTGGGGCAGGGTGGTGAAAAACTGTTTTTT,TRBV7-9,TRBJ1-4,.,.
CASSVGTSDYEQYF,TGTGCCAGCAGCGTCGGGACTAGTGATTACGAGCAGTACTTC,TRBV9,TRBJ2-7,TRBD2,.
CASSPRTGGGSGANVLTF,TGTGCCAGCAGTCCACGGACAGGGGGCGGTTCTGGGGCCAACGTCCTGACTTTC,TRBV27,TRBJ2-6,TRBD1,.
CAWSKQGAYYGYTF,TGTGCCTGGAGTAAACAGGGGGCCTACTATGGCTACACCTTC,TRBV30,TRBJ1-2,TRBD1,.
CASSPYDREETQYF,TGTGCCAGTAGTCCCTACGACAGGGAAGAGACCCAGTACTTC,TRBV19,TRBJ2-5,TRBD1,.
CASSGTHEGVSEKLFF,TGTGCCAGCAGCGGTACCCATGAGGGGGTGAGTGAAAAACTGTTTTTT,TRBV25-1,TRBJ1-4,.,.
CASSKRTQGTGELFF,TGCGCCAGCAGCAAAAGGACACAGGGTACCGGGGAGCTGTTTTTT,TRBV5-1,TRBJ2-2,.,.
CASSPGRSNTEAFF,TGTGCCAGCAGTCCCGGCAGGTCCAACACTGAAGCTTTCTTT,TRBV2,TRBJ1-1,.,few
CASSLIAGGQGEQFF,TGCGCCAGCAGCTTGATAGCGGGGGGGCAGGGTGAGCAGTTCTTC,TRBV5-1,TRBJ2-1,TRBD2,.
CASSVSGAPNYGYTF,TGTGCCAGCAGTGTATCGGGAGCACCTAACTATGGCTACACCTTC,TRBV2,TRBJ1-2,.,.
CAWRGGGRQETQYF,TGTGCCTGGAGAGGCGGGGGGCGCCAAGAGACCCAGTACTTC,TRBV30,TRBJ2-5,TRBD2,.
CASSPGGGEQFF,TGTGCCAGCAGCCCAGGCGGCGGGGAGCAGTTCTTC,TRBV7-9,TRBJ2-1,.,.